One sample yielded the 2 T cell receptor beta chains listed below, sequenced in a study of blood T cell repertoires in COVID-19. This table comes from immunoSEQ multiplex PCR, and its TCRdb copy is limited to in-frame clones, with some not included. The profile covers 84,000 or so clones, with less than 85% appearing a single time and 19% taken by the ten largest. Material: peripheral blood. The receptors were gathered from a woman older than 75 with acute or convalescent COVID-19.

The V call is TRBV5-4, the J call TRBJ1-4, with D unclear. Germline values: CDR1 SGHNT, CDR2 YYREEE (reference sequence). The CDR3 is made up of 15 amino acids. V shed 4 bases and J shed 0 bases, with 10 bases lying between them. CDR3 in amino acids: CASSRAVATNEKLFF. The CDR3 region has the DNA TGTGCCAGCAGCCGTGCGGTCGCAACTAATGAAAAACTGTTTTTT.

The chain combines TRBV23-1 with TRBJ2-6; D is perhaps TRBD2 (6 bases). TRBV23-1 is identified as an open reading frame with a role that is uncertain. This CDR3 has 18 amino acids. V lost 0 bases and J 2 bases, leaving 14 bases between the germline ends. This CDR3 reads CASSQSEGACPGANVLTF. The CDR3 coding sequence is TGCGCCAGCAGTCAATCGGAGGGAGCCTGTCCTGGGGCCAACGTCCTGACTTTC.